This passage covers 9 T cell receptor beta chains from one sample sequenced in a study of blood T cell repertoires in COVID-19. Sequencing used immunoSEQ multiplex PCR; TCRdb keeps in-frame clones, though not all of them. The data show 150,000 to 200,000 clones, about 85% seen once. Input material: peripheral blood. All receptors derive from a woman older than 75 with acute or convalescent COVID-19.

The V gene is TRBV29-1, the J gene TRBJ1-4; perhaps TRBD1 as D (5 bases). The V gene lost 4 bases and the J gene lost 3 bases, with 9 bases spanning the gap. Germline loops: CDR1 SQVTM, CDR2 ANQGSEA. The CDR3 loop spans 13 amino acids. The CDR3 coding sequence is TGCAGCGTTGGGTGGGGGGCTAATGAAAAACTGTTTTTT. Protein: CSVGWGANEKLFF.

This clone was observed once. CDR3 coding DNA: TGTGCCAGCAGTGAATACTCCTACAATGAGCAGTTCTTC. It is translated as CASSEYSYNEQFF. The chain has TRBV6-1 and TRBJ2-1; no clear D gene. CDR1 is MNHNS, CDR2 SASEGT, per germline. V lost 2 bases and J lost 0, with 2 bases in between. This CDR3 region has 13 residues.

The chain joins TRBV12-5 to TRBJ1-1, with unresolved D. Per germline, CDR1 LGHNT and CDR2 FRNRAP. The ends were cut back, 2 bases at V and 5 bases at J, with 9 bases in the middle. CDR3 length: 13 amino acids. The CDR3 is CASGLFLGTEAFF. The CDR3 DNA follows: TGTGCTAGTGGTTTGTTCCTCGGGACTGAAGCTTTCTTT.

The DNA of the CDR3 is TGTGCCAGTACCCCCGATGGGAGGGCTGGTGGCTACACCTTC. This codes for CASTPDGRAGGYTF. The chain uses TRBV19 and TRBJ1-2; no definite D call. The germline gives CDR1 LNHDA, CDR2 SQIVND (reference sequence). CDR3 length: 14 amino acids. The V end was cut by 7 bases, the J end by 7 bases, with 19 bases between.

CDR3 DNA: TGTGCCAGTAGTCCGAGGACAGGGAGCACCTATGGCTACACCTTC. It yields the protein CASSPRTGSTYGYTF. The chain employs TRBV19 and TRBJ1-2, with TRBD1 identical over 8 bases. The CDR3 has 15 residues. The V segment lost 5 bases and the J segment 4 bases; nucleotides outside the gene matches: 9. Per germline, CDR1 LNHDA and CDR2 SQIVND (reference sequence).

This clone occurred once. The chain couples TRBV29-1 to TRBJ1-1, with D possibly TRBD1 on 6 matching bases. The CDR3 covers 11 residues. CDR1 and CDR2 (germline): SQVTM, ANQGSEA. Between the trimmed V and J ends, which lost 7 bases and 1 base, there was a span of 7 bases. The CDR3 DNA is TGCAGCGGAGGGGGGAACACTGAAGCTTTCTTT. Protein: CSGGGNTEAFF.

This chain uses TRBV3-1 (or the pseudogene TRBV3-2) with TRBJ1-1, with 7 bases identical to TRBD1. The CDR3 loop spans 15 amino acids. Germline V gene sequence: CDR1 LGHDT, CDR2 YNNKEL (reference sequence). After removal of 2 bases from V and 1 base from J, the junction contained 4 bases not matched to a gene. CDR3 residues: CASSQTHRGNTEAFF. In nucleotides, the CDR3 is TGTGCCAGCAGCCAAACACACAGGGGGAACACTGAAGCTTTCTTT.

In this sample, this clone turned up a few times. The chain is built from TRBV2 and TRBJ1-2; tentative D call: TRBD1 (5 bases). The germline V gene has CDR1 SNHLY and CDR2 FYNNEI. V dropped 2 bases and J dropped 3 bases, with 10 bases sitting between them. This CDR3 is built from 14 residues. The CDR3 loop reads CASSEQGRDYGYTF. In DNA, the CDR3 is TGTGCCAGCAGTGAACAGGGAAGGGACTATGGCTACACCTTC.

J is TRBJ1-5 and V is TRBV18; 7 bases are a match to TRBD1. The CDR3 spans 16 residues. V dropped 3 bases and J dropped 6; count of bases not matched to a gene: 11. The germline CDR1 and CDR2 sequences are KGHSH and LQKENI. This CDR3 is CASSPSGDSTSQPQHF. In DNA, the CDR3 is TGTGCCAGCTCACCTTCGGGGGACAGCACGTCTCAGCCCCAGCATTTT. The full variable domain, rest sourced from reference TRBV18 and TRBJ1-5, is NAGVMQNPRHLVRRRGQEARLRCSPMKGHSHVYWYRQLPEEGLKFMVYLQKENIIDESGMPKERFSAEFPKEGPSILRIQQVVRGDSAAYFCASSPSGDSTSQPQHFGDGTRLSIL.